Each of the 8 T cell receptor beta chains below was sequenced from the same sample in a study of shared clonotypes between healthy human individuals. Clones were sequenced by immunoSEQ multiplex PCR, and TCRdb holds only the in-frame ones, with some missing. The sample shows around 1.1 million clones, about 84% of them seen only once. The sample consisted of memory CD4+ T cells from PBMCs. Subset of the sample: CD45RA-negative fraction. Receptors originate from a man aged 18 to 29 in good health. Some clones in this sample may be carry-over from other donors' samples.

This chain joins TRBV5-5 and TRBJ2-7, with 7 bases matching TRBD2. V was pared by 7 bases and J by 0 bases, with 10 bases of the junction left unmatched. Germline assignment: CDR1 SGHKS and CDR2 YYEKEE (reference sequence). The CDR3 consists of 15 residues. CDR3 sequence (DNA): TGTGCCAGCCGCCCGGGGCCTAGCGGCTCCTACGAGCAGTACTTC. Its protein product is CASRPGPSGSYEQYF.

This clone was detected only a few times. The rearrangement joins TRBV11-2 to TRBJ1-3; D unclear. CDR3 length equals 16 residues. V lost 5 bases to trimming and J lost 0 bases, with 14 bases between them. Per the germline V gene, CDR1 is SGHAT and CDR2 is FQNNGV. The CDR3: CASSSLFSSSGNTIYF. As DNA, the CDR3 is TGTGCCAGCAGCAGCTTATTCAGTTCCTCTGGAAACACCATATATTTT.

This chain joins TRBV28 and TRBJ1-2; TRBD1 aligns across 8 bases. CDR3 length: 14 residues. From germline, CDR1 is MDHEN and CDR2 SYDVKM. The junction had 7 bases not matched to a gene; V was cut back by 6 bases and J by 4 bases. Written as DNA, the CDR3 is TGTGCCAGCAGAACGGTGACAGGGGCCTATGGCTACACCTTC. Translating it yields CASRTVTGAYGYTF.

A word on this clone: At the DNA level, this CDR3 is encoded by other sequences in the same sample as well. The CDR3 here is CASSPRTQETQYF. As DNA, the CDR3 is TGTGCCAGCTCACCACGAACCCAAGAGACCCAGTACTTC. This chain connects TRBV18 to TRBJ2-5; no reliable D call. The length of the CDR3 is 13 residues. CDR1 and CDR2 from the germline V gene are KGHSH and LQKENI. V was pared by 1 base and J by 1 base, with 4 bases between.

As concerns this clone: Only one base separates this from a far larger clonotype, so it likely reflects a read error. The chain uses TRBV28 and TRBJ1-5; tentative D call: TRBD1 (5 bases). V was pared by 6 bases and J by 2 bases, with 8 bases between. The CDR3 has 13 residues. CDR1 is MDHEN, CDR2 SYDVKM, per germline. CDR3 loop: CASSGGGNQPQHF. The CDR3 DNA follows: TGTGCCAGCAGCGGGGGGGGCAATCAGCCCCAGCATTTT. The full variable domain, completed using reference TRBV28 and TRBJ1-5, is DVKVTQSSRYLVKRTGEKVFLECVQDMDHENMFWYRQDPGLGLRLIYFSYDVKMKEKGDIPEGYSVSREKKERFSLILESASTNQTSMYLCASSGGGNQPQHFGDGTRLSIL.

The rearrangement uses TRBV6-1 and TRBJ1-2; no clear D gene. This CDR3 has 16 residues. The germline V and J ends were trimmed by 3 bases and 8 bases, with 22 bases remaining between them. CDR1 and CDR2 (germline): MNHNS, SASEGT. DNA of the CDR3: TGTGCCAGCAGTGATGTGTTATCGGTGTCAGCGGGAGGCTACACCTTC. It codes for CASSDVLSVSAGGYTF.

V and J are TRBV5-1 and TRBJ1-1, with TRBD1 as a possible D gene (5 bases). The CDR3 length is 19 residues. Looked up from germline, CDR1 is SGHRS and CDR2 is YFSETQ. Trimming removed 2 bases from V and 4 bases from J, with 27 bases in between. The CDR3 sequence is CASSFKTGRGNRSPTEAFF. The CDR3 nucleotides read TGCGCCAGCAGCTTTAAAACGGGTCGGGGGAACCGATCCCCCACTGAAGCTTTCTTT. The whole variable domain, remainder taken from reference TRBV5-1 and TRBJ1-1, is KAGVTQTPRYLIKTRGQQVTLSCSPISGHRSVSWYQQTPGQGLQFLFEYFSETQRNKGNFPGRFSGRQFSNSRSEMNVSTLELGDSALYLCASSFKTGRGNRSPTEAFFGQGTRLTVV.

The rearrangement uses TRBV2 and TRBJ2-2, with 7 nucleotides matching TRBD2. The CDR3 has 16 residues. Germline V lookup: CDR1 SNHLY, CDR2 FYNNEI. V shed 0 bases, J shed 3 bases, and the junction held 4 bases outside the gene matches. CDR3 in amino acids: CASSEASGRDTGELFF. CDR3 coding DNA: TGTGCCAGCAGTGAAGCTAGTGGGAGGGACACCGGGGAGCTGTTTTTT.